Below, 14 T cell receptor beta chains from the same sample are listed, as sequenced in a study of blood T cell repertoires in COVID-19. Sequencing used immunoSEQ multiplex PCR; TCRdb keeps in-frame clones, though not all of them. Found here are some 70,000 clones, over 70% of them singletons; the top ten hold about an eighth. The sample consisted of peripheral blood. The receptors come from a human donor in a cohort sampled during active COVID-19.

Here the CDR3 reads CASSQSPRLTQYF. The CDR3 DNA sequence: TGCGCCAGCAGTCAAAGCCCCCGGTTGACCCAGTACTTC. The chain carries TRBV23-1 and TRBJ2-5; D not certain. TRBV23-1 is an open reading frame, and its role is uncertain. V lost 2 bases and J lost 7, with 11 bases in between. CDR3 size: 13 residues.

The CDR3 DNA follows: TGTGCCAGCAGTTTCCTTCGAGGCGGGGGGGCGACCGGGGAGCTGTTTTTT. It translates to CASSFLRGGGATGELFF. The chain employs TRBV28 and TRBJ2-2; 9 bases are a match to TRBD2. The germline CDR1 and CDR2 sequences are MDHEN and SYDVKM. The junction had 10 bases not matched to a gene; V was cut back by 3 bases and J by 5 bases. This CDR3 has 17 amino acids.

V usage is TRBV27 and J usage is TRBJ1-4; TRBD1 matches 7 bases. The V and J ends lost 5 bases and 8 bases, in that order; junction bases with no gene match: 17. CDR1 is MNHEY and CDR2 is SMNVEV in the germline V gene (reference sequence). There are 17 residues in the CDR3. For the CDR3, the DNA is TGTGCCAGCAGTAGACGGCACTTCACAGGGGTTTACGAAAAACTGTTTTTT. Its translation is CASSRRHFTGVYEKLFF.

This clone was found once. The rearrangement links TRBV9 to TRBJ2-2; 9 bases fit TRBD2. The CDR3 totals 15 residues. Germline V lookup: CDR1 SGDLS, CDR2 YYNGEE. V was pared by 3 bases and J by 6 bases, with 6 bases of the junction left unmatched. CDR3 coding DNA: TGTGCCAGCAGCGGCGCGGGAGGGCCGGCCGGGGAGCTGTTTTTT. Protein: CASSGAGGPAGELFF.

V is TRBV5-1 and J is TRBJ1-1; 8 bases map to TRBD1. The CDR3 extends over 14 amino acids. V lost 2 bases to trimming and J lost 1 base; unmatched junction nucleotides: 1. Germline CDR1 and CDR2: SGHRS and YFSETQ. DNA for the CDR3: TGCGCCAGCAGCTTCGGACAGGGGAACACTGAAGCTTTCTTT. Protein product: CASSFGQGNTEAFF.

This chain links TRBV30 with TRBJ1-1; 11 bases line up with TRBD1. The CDR3 has 14 residues. Germline assignment: CDR1 GTSNPN and CDR2 SVGIG (reference sequence). V lost 7 bases, J lost 0 bases, and 4 bases stayed unmatched. The CDR3 sequence: CASGTGGLNTEAFF. The CDR3 DNA reads as TGTGCCTCCGGGACAGGGGGTCTGAACACTGAAGCTTTCTTT.

CDR3 residues: CASRTGGGEAFF. In nucleotides, the CDR3 is TGTGCCAGCAGGACAGGCGGAGGTGAAGCTTTCTTT. The V call is TRBV12-3 or TRBV12-4, the J call TRBJ1-1; the D gene is possibly TRBD1 (6 bases). The CDR3 length is 12 residues. Trimming took 6 bases from V and 7 from J, leaving 12 bases between them.

CDR3 nucleotides: TGCGCCAGCAGCTTGGGAGAGGGAGGAGTGAACACTGAAGCTTTCTTT. It specifies CASSLGEGGVNTEAFF. The chain combines TRBV5-1 with TRBJ1-1; D gene ambiguous. The CDR3 is 16 amino acids. Trimming left V 0 bases short and J 0 bases short, with 12 bases between. Germline V gene data show CDR1 as SGHRS and CDR2 as YFSETQ.

The rearrangement uses TRBV24-1 and TRBJ2-5; TRBD2 agrees at 12 bases. Per germline, CDR1 KGHDR and CDR2 SFDVKD. The CDR3 spans 15 residues. After removal of 6 bases from V and 1 base from J, the junction contained 2 bases not matched to a gene. CDR3 DNA sequence: TGTGCCACCAGTCCTAGCGGGAGGGTCCAAGAGACCCAGTACTTC. Translation: CATSPSGRVQETQYF.

The chain couples TRBV27 to TRBJ2-3; possibly TRBD2 for D (6 bases). Germline V lookup: CDR1 MNHEY, CDR2 SMNVEV (reference sequence). Trimming removed 7 bases from V and 1 base from J, with 21 bases in between. The CDR3 contains 17 residues. CDR3: CASTLGSRGGGTDTQYF. In DNA, the CDR3 is TGTGCCAGCACCCTTGGATCGCGGGGCGGGGGCACAGATACGCAGTATTTT.

This clone was counted only a few times. The V gene is TRBV6-5, the J gene TRBJ2-1, with 10 bases fitting TRBD2. V trimming: 8 bases; J trimming: 6 bases; junction bases outside the gene matches: 10. Per the germline V gene, CDR1 is MNHEY and CDR2 is SVGAGI. The CDR3 runs to 15 residues. The CDR3: CASGAGGYWGNEQFF. CDR3 DNA sequence: TGTGCCAGCGGAGCGGGGGGGTATTGGGGCAATGAGCAGTTCTTC.

V usage is TRBV12-3 or TRBV12-4 and J usage is TRBJ1-2, with 7 positions matching TRBD1. V lost 5 bases to trimming and J lost 4 bases; unmatched junction nucleotides: 4. The CDR3 spans 13 residues. The CDR3 spells CASSGTAPYGYTF. In nucleotides, the CDR3 is TGTGCCAGCAGTGGGACAGCCCCCTATGGCTACACCTTC.

The V and J genes are TRBV9 and TRBJ1-2; D unclear. Germline V lookup: CDR1 SGDLS, CDR2 YYNGEE. The CDR3 consists of 14 residues. The V gene lost 3 bases and the J gene lost 0 bases, with 9 bases spanning the gap. CDR3 protein: CASSAQTANYGYTF. In DNA, the CDR3 is TGTGCCAGCAGCGCTCAAACAGCTAACTATGGCTACACCTTC.

This sequence joins TRBV9 and TRBJ2-5; 9 bases are shared with TRBD1. Germline V gives CDR1 SGDLS, CDR2 YYNGEE. The J segment lost 7 bases and the V segment lost 3 bases, leaving 4 bases of the junction unmatched. The CDR3 is 13 amino acids. The CDR3 bases are TGTGCCAGCAGCGACAGACAGGGGGTGACCCAGTACTTC. It codes for CASSDRQGVTQYF.